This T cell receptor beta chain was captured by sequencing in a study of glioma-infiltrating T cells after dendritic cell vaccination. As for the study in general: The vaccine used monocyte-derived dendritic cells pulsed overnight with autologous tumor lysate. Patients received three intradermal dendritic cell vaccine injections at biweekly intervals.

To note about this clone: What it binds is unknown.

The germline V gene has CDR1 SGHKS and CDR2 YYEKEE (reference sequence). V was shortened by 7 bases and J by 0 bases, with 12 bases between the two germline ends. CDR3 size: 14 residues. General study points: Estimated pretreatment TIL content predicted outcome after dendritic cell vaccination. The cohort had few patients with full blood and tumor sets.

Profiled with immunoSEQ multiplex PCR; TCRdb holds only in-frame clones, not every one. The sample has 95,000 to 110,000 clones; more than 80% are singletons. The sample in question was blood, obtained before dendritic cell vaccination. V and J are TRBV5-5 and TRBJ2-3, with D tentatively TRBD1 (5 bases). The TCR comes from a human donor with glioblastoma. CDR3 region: CASQDTTSTDTQYF. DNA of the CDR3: TGTGCCAGCCAGGACACCACTAGCACAGATACGCAGTATTTT. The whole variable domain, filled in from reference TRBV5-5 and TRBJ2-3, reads DAGVTQSPTHLIKTRGQQVTLRCSPISGHKSVSWYQQVLGQGPQFIFQYYEKEERGRGNFPDRFSARQFPNYSSELNVNALLLGDSALYLCASQDTTSTDTQYFGPGTRLTVL.